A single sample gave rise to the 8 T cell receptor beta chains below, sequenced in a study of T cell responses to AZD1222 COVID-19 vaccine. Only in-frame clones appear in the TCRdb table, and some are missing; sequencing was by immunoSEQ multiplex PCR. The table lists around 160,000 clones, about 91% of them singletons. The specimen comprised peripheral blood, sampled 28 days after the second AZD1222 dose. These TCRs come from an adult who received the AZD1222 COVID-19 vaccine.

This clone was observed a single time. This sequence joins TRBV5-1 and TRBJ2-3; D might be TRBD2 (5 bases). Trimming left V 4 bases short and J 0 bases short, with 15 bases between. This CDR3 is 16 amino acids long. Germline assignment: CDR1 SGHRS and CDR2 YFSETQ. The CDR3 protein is CASSPPEGWSTDTQYF. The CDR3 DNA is TGCGCCAGCAGCCCTCCTGAGGGTTGGAGCACAGATACGCAGTATTTT.

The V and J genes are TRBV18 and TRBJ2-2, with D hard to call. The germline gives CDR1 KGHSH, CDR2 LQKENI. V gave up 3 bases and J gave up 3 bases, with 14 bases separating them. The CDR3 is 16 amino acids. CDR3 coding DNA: TGTGCCAGCTCACCCGGAGAAGGGATGGACACCGGGGAGCTGTTTTTT. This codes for CASSPGEGMDTGELFF.

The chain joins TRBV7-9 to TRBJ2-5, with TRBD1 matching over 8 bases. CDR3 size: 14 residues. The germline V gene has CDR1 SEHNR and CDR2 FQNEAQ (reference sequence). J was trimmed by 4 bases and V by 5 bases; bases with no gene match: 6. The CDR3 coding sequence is TGTGCCAGCAGCCACGACAGGGGCGGAGAGACCCAGTACTTC. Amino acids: CASSHDRGGETQYF.

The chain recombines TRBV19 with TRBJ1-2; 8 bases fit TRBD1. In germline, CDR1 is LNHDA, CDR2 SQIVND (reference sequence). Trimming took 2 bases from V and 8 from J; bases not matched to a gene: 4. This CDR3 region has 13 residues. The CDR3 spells CASSIRGTGGYTF. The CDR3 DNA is TGTGCCAGTAGTATAAGGGGGACAGGAGGCTACACCTTC.

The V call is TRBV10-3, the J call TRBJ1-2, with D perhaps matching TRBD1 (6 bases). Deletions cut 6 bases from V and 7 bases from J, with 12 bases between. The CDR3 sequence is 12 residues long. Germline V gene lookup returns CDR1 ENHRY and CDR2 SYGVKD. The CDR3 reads CAISLTGSGYTF. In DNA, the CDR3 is TGTGCCATCAGCCTTACAGGGTCTGGCTACACCTTC.

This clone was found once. The CDR3 region is CASTGPGQTNYGYTF. The CDR3 DNA follows: TGTGCCAGTACCGGACCGGGACAGACTAACTATGGCTACACCTTC. The chain recombines TRBV19 with TRBJ1-2, with 7 bases identical to TRBD1. The CDR3 covers 15 residues. Germline lookup yields CDR1 LNHDA and CDR2 SQIVND (reference sequence). With V trimmed by 7 bases and J by 0 bases, 8 bases remained unmatched.

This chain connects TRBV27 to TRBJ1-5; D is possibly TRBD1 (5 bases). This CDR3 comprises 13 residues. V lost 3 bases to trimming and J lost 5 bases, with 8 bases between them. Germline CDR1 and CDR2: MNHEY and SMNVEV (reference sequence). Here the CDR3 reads CASSLGGDQPQHF. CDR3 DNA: TGTGCCAGCAGTTTGGGGGGGGATCAGCCCCAGCATTTT.

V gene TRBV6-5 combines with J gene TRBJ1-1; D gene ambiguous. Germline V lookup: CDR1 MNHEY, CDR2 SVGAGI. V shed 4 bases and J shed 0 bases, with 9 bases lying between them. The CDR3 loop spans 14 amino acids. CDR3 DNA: TGTGCCAGCAGTTGGGAATTCATGAACACTGAAGCTTTCTTT. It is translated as CASSWEFMNTEAFF.